This record covers a single T cell receptor beta chain. Sequence at one end of the junction differs from germline and may be a read error. The data originate from a study of technical replicates of blood from a few donors. The protocol was immunoSEQ multiplex PCR, while the TCRdb copy is restricted to in-frame clones and leaves out a portion. The table lists about 81,000 clones, 85% to 95% of them singletons. The TCR originated in a human donor in good health. Sequencing used T cells isolated from PBMCs.

CDR3 sequence: CASGFWGGRGIVETQYF. The CDR3 bases are TGTGCCAGCGGCTTTTGGGGAGGGAGGGGGATAGTGGAGACCCAGTACTTC. J is TRBJ2-5 and V is TRBV7-8; TRBD2 might be the D (7 bases). The germline V gene has CDR1 SGHVS and CDR2 FQNEAQ. This CDR3 has 17 amino acids.